The sequence of this T cell receptor (beta chain) was determined in a study of human CD4 T cells and Enterobacteriaceae (TCRdb year 2020). As for this clone: Its antigen is unknown. No much larger clonotype is one base removed from it; base qualities were not supplied.

Overall results and qualifications from the work: In ex vivo samples, clonotypes with broad cross-reactivity seemed more expanded than specific clonotypes, as 11 of 19 and about 60% of the roughly 34 fell within the top 5%. Reactivity of ex vivo clonotypes was inferred only by matching nucleotide sequences to CFSE-low cultures from the same donors.

Deep-level sequencing, with a detection sensitivity of one cell in 200,000, was applied to the ex vivo total memory CD4+ samples. The QIAamp DNA Micro Kit was used to extract genomic DNA from cell pellets, and spectrophotometry was used to check the DNA quantity and purity. Amplification of TCR Vbeta CDR3 regions was performed with the immunoSEQ multiplex PCR assay. The amplicons were sequenced on the Illumina HiSeq platform. The retrieved sequences were 87 nucleotides in length and included the CDR3 region. As for the authors' bioinformatics: Each unique productive TCR Vbeta nucleotide sequence counted as a clonotype and was quantified by productive template frequency from ImmunoSEQ Analyzer V3.0. A threshold at the top 5th percentile of each frequency-ranked repertoire was used to define expanded clonotypes. Repertoire overlap was calculated as Chao-Jaccard with the R package fossil and was visualized by nonmetric multidimensional scaling with the R package MASS. Sourced from immuneACCESS, this table was stored by TCRdb with only in-frame sequences that have V and J called. A share of the clones is absent; for the studies checked, an unresolved V gene accounts for under half, and the remainder has no known explanation. V, J and clone size were drawn from that table, and D and trimming were deduced from the DNA. In all, the sample holds around 26,000 clones, and 80% to 90% of those were seen once. Together, the top ten hold approximately 0.95% of the sample.

The CDR3 runs 12 residues from the cysteine to the phenylalanine. CDR3 DNA is the only sequence kept; it has 36 bases, read in frame from the first base. The trim is 6 bases for V and 4 bases for J, with a gap of 8 bases between the germline ends. Via the germline V gene, CDR1 is SGHTS and CDR2 YDEGEE. Memory CD4+ T cells, defined as all CD4+ cells except CD45RA+CCR7+CD95- naive cells, were FACS-sorted on a FACSAria III to over 95% purity. Blood from healthy donors came from blood donation centers in Switzerland. Total CD4+ T cells and monocytes were enriched by positive selection with CD4 and CD14 magnetic microbeads. CD8+, CD14+, CD16+, CD56+, CD19+ and CD25-bright cells were excluded prior to sorting. In two blood donors, total memory CD4+ T cells were sequenced directly ex vivo to assess in vivo expansion of bacteria-reactive clonotypes. Ficoll-Paque Plus was used to isolate peripheral blood mononuclear cells from donor blood.

The sequence was obtained from a human donor in good health. Rearrangement joined TRBV5-8 to TRBJ2-4, and TRBD2 may be the D gene, going by 6 matching bases. The sample consisted of memory CD4+ T cells from blood. The cell subset or site label for this specimen denotes: total memory CD4 T cells sorted directly ex vivo, unstimulated. The DNA sequence is as follows: TGTGCCAGCAAGGAGGGTAAAAACATTCAGTACTTC. Its amino acids are CASKEGKNIQYF.